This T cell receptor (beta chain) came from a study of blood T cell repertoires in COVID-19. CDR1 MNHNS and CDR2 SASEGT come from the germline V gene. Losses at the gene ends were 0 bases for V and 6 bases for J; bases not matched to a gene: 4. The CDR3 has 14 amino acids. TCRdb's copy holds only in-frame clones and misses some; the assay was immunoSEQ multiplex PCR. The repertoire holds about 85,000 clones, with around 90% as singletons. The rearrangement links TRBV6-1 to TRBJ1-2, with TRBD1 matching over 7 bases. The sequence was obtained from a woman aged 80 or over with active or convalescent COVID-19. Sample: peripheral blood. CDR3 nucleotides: TGTGCCAGCAGTGAAGCGGGGACAGAGAATGGCTACACCTTC. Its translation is CASSEAGTENGYTF.